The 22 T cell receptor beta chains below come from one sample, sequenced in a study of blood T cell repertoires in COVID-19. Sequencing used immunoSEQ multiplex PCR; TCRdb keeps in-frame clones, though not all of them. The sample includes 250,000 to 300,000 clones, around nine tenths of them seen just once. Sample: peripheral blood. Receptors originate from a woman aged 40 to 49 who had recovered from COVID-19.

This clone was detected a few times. The CDR3, as DNA: TGTGCCAGCGGGGCGGGAGGGCCCAATGAGCAGTTCTTC. Its translation: CASGAGGPNEQFF. The chain couples TRBV11-3 to TRBJ2-1; TRBD2 aligns across 9 bases. V was clipped by 8 bases and J by 6 bases; unmatched bases: 5. The germline gives CDR1 SGHNT, CDR2 YENEEA. CDR3 length: 13 amino acids. The full variable domain, with the rest looked up from reference TRBV11-3 and TRBJ2-1, is EAGVVQSPRYKIIEKKQPVAFWCNPISGHNTLYWYLQNLGQGPELLIRYENEEAVDDSQLPKDRFSAERLKGVDSTLKIQPAELGDSAVYLCASGAGGPNEQFFGPGTRLTVL.

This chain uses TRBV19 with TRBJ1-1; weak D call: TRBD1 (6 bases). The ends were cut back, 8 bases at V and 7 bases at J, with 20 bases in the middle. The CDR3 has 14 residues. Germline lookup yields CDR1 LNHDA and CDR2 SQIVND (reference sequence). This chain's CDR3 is CASGVQGHPNEAFF. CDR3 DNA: TGTGCCAGTGGCGTTCAGGGGCATCCAAATGAAGCTTTCTTT.

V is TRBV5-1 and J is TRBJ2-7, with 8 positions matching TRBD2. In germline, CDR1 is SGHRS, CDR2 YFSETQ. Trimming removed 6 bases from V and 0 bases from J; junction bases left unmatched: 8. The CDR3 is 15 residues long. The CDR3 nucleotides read TGCGCCAGCACCCCCCGGGGGGGTAGCTCCTACGAGCAGTACTTC. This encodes CASTPRGGSSYEQYF.

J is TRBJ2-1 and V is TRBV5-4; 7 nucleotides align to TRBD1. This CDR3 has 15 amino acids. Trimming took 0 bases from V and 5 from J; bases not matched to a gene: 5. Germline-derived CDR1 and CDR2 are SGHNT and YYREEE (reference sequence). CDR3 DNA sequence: TGTGCCAGCAGCTTGGCGGCAGGGGGAAACAATGAGCAGTTCTTC. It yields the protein CASSLAAGGNNEQFF.

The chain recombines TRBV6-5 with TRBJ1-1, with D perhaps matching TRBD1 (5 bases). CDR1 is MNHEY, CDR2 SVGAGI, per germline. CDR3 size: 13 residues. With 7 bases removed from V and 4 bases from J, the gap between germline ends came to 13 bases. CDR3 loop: CASTPGGRTEAFF. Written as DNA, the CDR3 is TGTGCCAGCACCCCCGGGGGACGCACTGAAGCTTTCTTT.

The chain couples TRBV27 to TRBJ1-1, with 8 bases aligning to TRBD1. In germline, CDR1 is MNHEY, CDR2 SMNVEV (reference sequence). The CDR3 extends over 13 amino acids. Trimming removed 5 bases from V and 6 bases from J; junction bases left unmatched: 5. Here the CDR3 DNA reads TGTGCCAGCAGTCCAGGGACAGGATCTGAAGCTTTCTTT. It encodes CASSPGTGSEAFF.

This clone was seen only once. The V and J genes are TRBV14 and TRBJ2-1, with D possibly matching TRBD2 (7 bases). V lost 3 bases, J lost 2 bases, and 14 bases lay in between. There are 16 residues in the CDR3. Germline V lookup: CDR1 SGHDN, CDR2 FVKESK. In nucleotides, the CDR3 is TGTGCCAGCAGCCAGTGGGAGGGGGGGACCTACAATGAGCAGTTCTTC. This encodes CASSQWEGGTYNEQFF. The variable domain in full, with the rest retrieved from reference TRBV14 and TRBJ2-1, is EAGVTQFPSHSVIEKGQTVTLRCDPISGHDNLYWYRRVMGKEIKFLLHFVKESKQDESGMPNNRFLAERTGGTYSTLKVQPAELEDSGVYFCASSQWEGGTYNEQFFGPGTRLTVL.

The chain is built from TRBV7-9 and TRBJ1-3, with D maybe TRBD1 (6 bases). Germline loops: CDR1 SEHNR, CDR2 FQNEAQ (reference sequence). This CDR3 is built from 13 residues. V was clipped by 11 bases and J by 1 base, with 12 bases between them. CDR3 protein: CASGGLSGNTIYF. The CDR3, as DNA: TGTGCCTCGGGGGGGCTTTCTGGAAACACCATATATTTT. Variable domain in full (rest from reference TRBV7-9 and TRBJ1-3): DTGVSQNPRHKITKRGQNVTFRCDPISEHNRLYWYRQTLGQGPEFLTYFQNEAQLEKSRLLSDRFSAERPKGSFSTLEIQRTEQGDSAMYLCASGGLSGNTIYFGEGSWLTVV.

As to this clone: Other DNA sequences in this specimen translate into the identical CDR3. The CDR3 loop reads CASTGGGGETQYF. The DNA for the CDR3 is TGTGCCAGCACCGGGGGCGGGGGGGAGACCCAGTACTTC. The rearrangement joins TRBV12-3 or TRBV12-4 to TRBJ2-5; 8 nucleotides match TRBD2. This CDR3 has 13 residues. V lost 7 bases to trimming and J lost 5 bases; unmatched junction nucleotides: 6.

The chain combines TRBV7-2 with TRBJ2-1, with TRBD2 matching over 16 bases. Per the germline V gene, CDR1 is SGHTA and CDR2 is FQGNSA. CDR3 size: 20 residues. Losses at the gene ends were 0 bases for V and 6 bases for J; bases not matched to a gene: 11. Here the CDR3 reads CASSLARPGLAGGPGNEQFF. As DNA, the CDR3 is TGTGCCAGCAGCTTAGCCCGACCGGGACTAGCGGGAGGGCCGGGCAATGAGCAGTTCTTC.

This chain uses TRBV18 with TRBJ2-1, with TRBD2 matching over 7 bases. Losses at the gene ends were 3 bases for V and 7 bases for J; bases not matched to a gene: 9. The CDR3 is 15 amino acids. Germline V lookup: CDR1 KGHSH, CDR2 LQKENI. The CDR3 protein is CASSPTRGSGNEQFF. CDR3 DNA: TGTGCCAGCTCACCGACGCGCGGGAGTGGGAATGAGCAGTTCTTC.

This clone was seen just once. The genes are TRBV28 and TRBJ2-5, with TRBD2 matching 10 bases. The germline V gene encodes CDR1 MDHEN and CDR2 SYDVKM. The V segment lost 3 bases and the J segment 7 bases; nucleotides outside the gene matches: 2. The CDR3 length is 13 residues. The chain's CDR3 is CASSLSGRATQYF. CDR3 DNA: TGTGCCAGCAGTTTGAGCGGGAGGGCGACCCAGTACTTC. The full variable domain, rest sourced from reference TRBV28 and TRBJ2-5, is DVKVTQSSRYLVKRTGEKVFLECVQDMDHENMFWYRQDPGLGLRLIYFSYDVKMKEKGDIPEGYSVSREKKERFSLILESASTNQTSMYLCASSLSGRATQYFGPGTRLLVL.

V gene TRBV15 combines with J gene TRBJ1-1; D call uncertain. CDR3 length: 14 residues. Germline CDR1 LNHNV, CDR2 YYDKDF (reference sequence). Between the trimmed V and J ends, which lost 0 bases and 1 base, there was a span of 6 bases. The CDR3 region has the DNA TGTGCCACCAGCAGAGATGGCCAGAACACTGAAGCTTTCTTT. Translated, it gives CATSRDGQNTEAFF.

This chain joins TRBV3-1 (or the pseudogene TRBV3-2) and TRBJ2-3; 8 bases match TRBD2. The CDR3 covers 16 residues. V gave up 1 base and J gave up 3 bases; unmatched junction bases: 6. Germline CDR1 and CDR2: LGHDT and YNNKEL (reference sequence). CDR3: CASSQVLTSGTDTQYF. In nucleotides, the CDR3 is TGTGCCAGCAGCCAAGTGCTCACTAGCGGTACAGATACGCAGTATTTT.

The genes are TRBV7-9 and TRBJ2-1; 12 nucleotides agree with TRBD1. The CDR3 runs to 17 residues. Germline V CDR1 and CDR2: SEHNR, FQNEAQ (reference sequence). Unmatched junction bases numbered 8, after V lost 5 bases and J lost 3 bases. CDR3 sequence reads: CASSPPGQGASYNEQFF. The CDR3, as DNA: TGTGCCAGCAGCCCGCCGGGACAGGGGGCTAGCTACAATGAGCAGTTCTTC.

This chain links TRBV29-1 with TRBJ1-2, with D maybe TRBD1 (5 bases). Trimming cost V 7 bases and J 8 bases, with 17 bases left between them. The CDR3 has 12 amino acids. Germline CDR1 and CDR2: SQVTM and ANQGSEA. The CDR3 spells CSGAGTMVGYTF. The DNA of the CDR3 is TGCAGCGGTGCAGGGACTATGGTCGGCTACACCTTC.

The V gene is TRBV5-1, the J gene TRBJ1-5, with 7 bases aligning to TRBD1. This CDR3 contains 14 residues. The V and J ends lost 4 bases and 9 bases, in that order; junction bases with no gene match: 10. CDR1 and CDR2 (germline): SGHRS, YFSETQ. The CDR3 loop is CASSPGQASGPQHF. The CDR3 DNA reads TGCGCCAGCAGCCCCGGACAGGCCAGTGGGCCCCAGCATTTT.

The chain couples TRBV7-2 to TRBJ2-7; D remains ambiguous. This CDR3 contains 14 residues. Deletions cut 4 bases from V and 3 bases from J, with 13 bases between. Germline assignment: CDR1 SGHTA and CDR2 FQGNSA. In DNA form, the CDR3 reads TGTGCCAGCAGCTCCCCCCCAGGCCGCTACGAGCAGTACTTC. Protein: CASSSPPGRYEQYF.

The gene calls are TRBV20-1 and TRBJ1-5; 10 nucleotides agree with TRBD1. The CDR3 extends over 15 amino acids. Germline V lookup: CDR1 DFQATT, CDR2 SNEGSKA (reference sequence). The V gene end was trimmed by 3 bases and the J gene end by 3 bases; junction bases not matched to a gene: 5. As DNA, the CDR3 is TGCAGTGCTAGTCCCGGGACAGGGGTCAATCAGCCCCAGCATTTT. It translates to CSASPGTGVNQPQHF.

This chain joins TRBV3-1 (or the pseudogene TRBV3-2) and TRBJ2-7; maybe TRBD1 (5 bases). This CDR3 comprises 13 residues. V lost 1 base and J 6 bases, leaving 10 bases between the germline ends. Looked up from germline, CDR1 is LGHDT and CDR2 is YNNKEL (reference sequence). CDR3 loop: CASSQGQGFEQYF. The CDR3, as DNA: TGTGCCAGCAGCCAAGGGCAGGGCTTCGAGCAGTACTTC.

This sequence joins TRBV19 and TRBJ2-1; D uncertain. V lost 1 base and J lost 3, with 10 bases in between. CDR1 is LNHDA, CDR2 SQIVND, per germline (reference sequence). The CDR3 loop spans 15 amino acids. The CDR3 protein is CASSIAHSNYNEQFF. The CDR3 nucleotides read TGTGCCAGTAGTATAGCCCACTCTAACTACAATGAGCAGTTCTTC. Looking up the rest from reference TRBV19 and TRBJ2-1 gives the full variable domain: DGGITQSPKYLFRKEGQNVTLSCEQNLNHDAMYWYRQDPGQGLRLIYYSQIVNDFQKGDIAEGYSVSREKKESFPLTVTSAQKNPTAFYLCASSIAHSNYNEQFFGPGTRLTVL.

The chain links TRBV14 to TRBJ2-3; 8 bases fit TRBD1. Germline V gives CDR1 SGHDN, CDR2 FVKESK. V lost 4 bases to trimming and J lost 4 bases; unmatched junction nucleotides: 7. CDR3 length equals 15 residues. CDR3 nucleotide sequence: TGTGCCAGCAGCCTAAGACAGGGGCGCCCAGATACGCAGTATTTT. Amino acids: CASSLRQGRPDTQYF.